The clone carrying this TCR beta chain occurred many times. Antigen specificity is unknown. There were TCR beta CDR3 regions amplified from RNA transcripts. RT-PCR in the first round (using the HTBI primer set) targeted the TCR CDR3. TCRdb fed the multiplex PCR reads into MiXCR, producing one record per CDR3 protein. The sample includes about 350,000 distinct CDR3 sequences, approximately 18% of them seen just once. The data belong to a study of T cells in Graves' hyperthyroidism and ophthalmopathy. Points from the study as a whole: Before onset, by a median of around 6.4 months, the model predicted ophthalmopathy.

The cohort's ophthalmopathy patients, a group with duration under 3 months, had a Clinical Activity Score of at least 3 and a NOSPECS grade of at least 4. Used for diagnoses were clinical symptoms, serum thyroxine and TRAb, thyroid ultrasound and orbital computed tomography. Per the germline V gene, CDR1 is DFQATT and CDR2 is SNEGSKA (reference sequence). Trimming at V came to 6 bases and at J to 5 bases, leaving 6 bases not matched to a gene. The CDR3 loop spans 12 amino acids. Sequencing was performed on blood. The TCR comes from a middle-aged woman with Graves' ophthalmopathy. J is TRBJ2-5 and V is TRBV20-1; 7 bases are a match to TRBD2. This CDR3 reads CSAWTSWETQYF. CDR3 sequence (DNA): TGCAGTGCCTGGACTAGTTGGGAGACCCAGTACTTC.